Each of the 9 T cell receptor beta chains below was sequenced from the same sample in a study of graft-versus-host responses after intestinal transplantation. TCRdb's table, derived via immunoSEQ multiplex PCR, lists solely in-frame clones and lacks some. The sample holds more than 12,000 clones, roughly 29% seen once. The source material was alloreactive CD4+ T cells from a mixed lymphocyte reaction culture, sampled before intestinal transplant. Subset here: CFSE-low proliferating T cells sorted from roughly 6-day pre-transplant mixed lymphocyte reaction (GvH or HvG direction). These receptor sequences come from a human patient who received an intestinal transplant.

The V call is TRBV30, the J call TRBJ2-7; D remains ambiguous. Germline V gene sequence: CDR1 GTSNPN, CDR2 SVGIG (reference sequence). The V end lost 4 bases, the J end lost 9 bases, and 10 bases lay between the germline ends. The CDR3 is 10 amino acids. The CDR3 coding sequence is TGTGCCTGGAACAGAGAATGGCAGTACTTC. Amino acid sequence: CAWNREWQYF.

This clone was observed a handful of times. The rearrangement uses TRBV28 and TRBJ2-2, with a possible D match to TRBD2 (7 bases). Deletions cut 0 bases from V and 6 bases from J, with 11 bases between. The CDR3 covers 15 residues. In germline, CDR1 is MDHEN, CDR2 SYDVKM. DNA for the CDR3: TGTGCCAGCAGTTTATGGGGGGGGCTCGCCGGGGAGCTGTTTTTT. Translated, it gives CASSLWGGLAGELFF.

The rearrangement links TRBV29-1 to TRBJ1-1; weak D call: TRBD1 (5 bases). This CDR3 is built from 15 residues. Trimming left V 4 bases short and J 1 base short, with 16 bases between. Germline V gene data show CDR1 as SQVTM and CDR2 as ANQGSEA. CDR3 region: CSVVGLGASNTEAFF. Here the CDR3 DNA reads TGCAGCGTTGTTGGTCTAGGGGCCTCGAACACTGAAGCTTTCTTT.

By sample share, this clone is medium-sized (0.01 to 0.1%). V gene TRBV30 combines with J gene TRBJ2-2; 9 bases align to TRBD1. Germline V gene sequence: CDR1 GTSNPN, CDR2 SVGIG (reference sequence). The CDR3 contains 15 residues. J lost 5 bases, V lost 0 bases, and 4 bases had no gene match. The CDR3 DNA follows: TGTGCCTGGAGTGTTTACAGGGGGCGGACCGGGGAGCTGTTTTTT. Translation: CAWSVYRGRTGELFF.

This chain joins TRBV18 and TRBJ2-2; D gene ambiguous. CDR3 length: 15 residues. Looked up from germline, CDR1 is KGHSH and CDR2 is LQKENI. The V end lost 6 bases, the J end lost 6 bases, and 17 bases lay between the germline ends. In DNA form, the CDR3 reads TGTGCCAGCTCGTCGGGTCAGGTGTCCGCCGGGGAGCTGTTTTTT. Its protein is CASSSGQVSAGELFF. The full variable domain, its missing parts supplied by reference TRBV18 and TRBJ2-2, is NAGVMQNPRHLVRRRGQEARLRCSPMKGHSHVYWYRQLPEEGLKFMVYLQKENIIDESGMPKERFSAEFPKEGPSILRIQQVVRGDSAAYFCASSSGQVSAGELFFGEGSRLTVL.

This clone was seen only once. The genes are TRBV10-1 and TRBJ2-3; either TRBD1 or TRBD2 may fit D (5 bases each). Trimming stripped 6 bases from V and 6 bases from J, with 22 bases between. The CDR3 loop spans 16 amino acids. In germline, CDR1 is WNHNN, CDR2 SYGVQD (reference sequence). The CDR3 here is CASSVSGTGQSDTQYF. DNA for the CDR3: TGCGCCAGCAGCGTATCCGGGACGGGTCAATCCGATACGCAGTATTTT.

The chain joins TRBV18 to TRBJ2-1, with D perhaps matching TRBD2 (6 bases). The CDR3 spans 17 residues. The ends were cut back, 3 bases at V and 6 bases at J, with 21 bases in the middle. Germline values: CDR1 KGHSH, CDR2 LQKENI. The CDR3 is CASSPGLISQYFNEQFF. The CDR3 DNA follows: TGTGCCAGCTCACCCGGACTAATTTCACAGTATTTCAATGAGCAGTTCTTC.

This chain joins TRBV30 and TRBJ2-2; D gene ambiguous. The CDR3 length is 14 residues. V dropped 0 bases and J dropped 7 bases, with 12 bases sitting between them. In germline, CDR1 is GTSNPN, CDR2 SVGIG (reference sequence). The CDR3 nucleotides are TGTGCCTGGAGTGTATTGCCCCTTGGCGGGGAGCTGTTTTTT. Amino acids: CAWSVLPLGGELFF.

This clone occurred a few times. The germline gene is not matched at one end of the junction; a read error may be the cause. The DNA for the CDR3 is TGTGCCAGCAGCCGAGATGGGACTAGCGGGTCCTACGAGCAGTACTTC. This encodes CASSRDGTSGSYEQYF. This chain joins TRBV4-1 and TRBJ2-7; 12 bases are a match to TRBD2. From germline, CDR1 is MGHRA and CDR2 YSYEKL. The CDR3 consists of 16 residues.